Following are 24 T cell receptor beta chains from one sample sequenced in a study of T-cell reconstitution after alpha-beta-depleted transplantation in children. The TCRbeta library was prepared with unique molecular identifiers. In TCRdb, the PCR reads were re-called with MiXCR into one record per CDR3 protein. The table records 190,000 or so distinct CDR3 sequences, about 14% of them present only once. The sequencing used PBMCs from the stem cell graft donor, collected from the stem cell graft. The receptors shown here come from a human donor who donated a stem cell graft to a child with acute lymphoblastic leukemia.

This clonotype was seen at least ten times. V is TRBV27 and J is TRBJ2-7, with 9 bases lining up with TRBD2. Germline V gene data show CDR1 as MNHEY and CDR2 as SMNVEV (reference sequence). The CDR3 is made up of 14 amino acids. V was pared by 7 bases and J by 6 bases, with 10 bases of the junction left unmatched. CDR3 region: CASKIVGAGGEQYF. Written as DNA, the CDR3 is TGTGCCAGCAAAATTGTGGGAGCGGGAGGCGAGCAGTACTTC.

The V gene is TRBV24-1, the J gene TRBJ2-2, with D tentatively TRBD1 or TRBD2 (6 bases each). The V end was cut by 3 bases, the J end by 7 bases, with 17 bases between. The germline V gene encodes CDR1 KGHDR and CDR2 SFDVKD. CDR3 length: 16 amino acids. CDR3 DNA sequence: TGTGCCACCAGTGATCACGGGGGCGGCGAGATCGGGGAGCTGTTTTTT. Translation gives CATSDHGGGEIGELFF.

This clonotype was seen a handful of times. The rearrangement joins TRBV5-1 to TRBJ2-1; 8 bases map to TRBD2. CDR1 SGHRS and CDR2 YFSETQ come from the germline V gene. This CDR3 is built from 16 residues. With 1 base clipped from V and 3 bases from J, the junction kept 6 bases outside the gene matches. CDR3 sequence: CASSLLLAAYYNEQFF. The DNA of the CDR3 is TGCGCCAGCAGCTTGCTACTAGCGGCTTACTACAATGAGCAGTTCTTC. The complete variable domain, with remaining parts taken from reference TRBV5-1 and TRBJ2-1, reads KAGVTQTPRYLIKTRGQQVTLSCSPISGHRSVSWYQQTPGQGLQFLFEYFSETQRNKGNFPGRFSGRQFSNSRSEMNVSTLELGDSALYLCASSLLLAAYYNEQFFGPGTRLTVL.

This clonotype was detected ten times or more. The chain links TRBV28 to TRBJ2-3; D is tentatively TRBD1 or TRBD2 (5 bases each). Trimming shortened V by 5 bases and J by 6 bases, and 15 bases separated the two germline ends. Germline V gene sequence: CDR1 MDHEN, CDR2 SYDVKM. This CDR3 is built from 14 residues. DNA of the CDR3: TGTGCCAGCAGTCCTTCCGGGGCGGAGGATACGCAGTATTTT. It translates to CASSPSGAEDTQYF.

The V gene is TRBV7-2, the J gene TRBJ2-3, with D perhaps TRBD1 (5 bases). The CDR3 extends over 17 amino acids. The V gene lost 0 bases and the J gene lost 0 bases, with 13 bases spanning the gap. CDR1 SGHTA and CDR2 FQGNSA come from the germline V gene. Written as DNA, the CDR3 is TGTGCCAGCAGCTTAGCAGAAGGGGTCCTAAGCACAGATACGCAGTATTTT. Translated, it gives CASSLAEGVLSTDTQYF.

This clonotype was counted many times. The genes are TRBV5-1 and TRBJ1-2; the match to TRBD1 covers 7 bases. Germline CDR1 and CDR2: SGHRS and YFSETQ. The CDR3 is made up of 15 amino acids. J was trimmed by 4 bases and V by 4 bases; bases with no gene match: 10. The CDR3 is CASSISGQPSYGYTF. In DNA form, the CDR3 reads TGCGCCAGCAGCATCTCGGGACAGCCAAGCTATGGCTACACCTTC.

This clonotype was observed many times. This chain connects TRBV5-5 to TRBJ2-5; 7 bases are shared with TRBD1. CDR3 length equals 15 residues. Germline-derived CDR1 and CDR2 are SGHKS and YYEKEE (reference sequence). Losses at the gene ends were 4 bases for V and 3 bases for J; bases not matched to a gene: 9. DNA of the CDR3: TGTGCCAGCAGCCTAATACCGACAGGGAAAGAGACCCAGTACTTC. Its translation: CASSLIPTGKETQYF.

This clonotype was counted many times. This rearrangement joins TRBV25-1 to TRBJ2-7, with D possibly being TRBD2 (6 bases). The CDR3 extends over 12 amino acids. V was clipped by 4 bases and J by 5 bases, with 9 bases between them. Germline V gene data show CDR1 as MGHDK and CDR2 as SYGVNS. The DNA for the CDR3 is TGTGCCAGCAGTGGGGGAGGAGACGAGCAGTACTTC. It specifies CASSGGGDEQYF.

This clonotype has ten or more counts. The chain couples TRBV5-1 to TRBJ2-7, with D possibly being TRBD1 (6 bases). Trimming pared 4 bases from V and 3 bases from J, leaving 8 bases between. This CDR3 has 12 residues. Germline assignment: CDR1 SGHRS and CDR2 YFSETQ. The CDR3 sequence is CASSKDSYEQYF. The CDR3 region has the DNA TGCGCCAGCAGCAAGGACAGCTACGAGCAGTACTTC.

V and J are TRBV11-2 and TRBJ2-3; 9 bases agree with TRBD2. Trimming removed 5 bases from V and 5 bases from J; junction bases left unmatched: 17. The CDR3 has 18 residues. Germline V lookup: CDR1 SGHAT, CDR2 FQNNGV. The CDR3 DNA reads as TGTGCCAGCAGCAAAAAATATAGCGGGAGCGGTGAAGGAGATACGCAGTATTTT. This sequence encodes CASSKKYSGSGEGDTQYF.

This clonotype was counted at least ten times. The rearrangement joins TRBV10-2 to TRBJ1-1; D might be TRBD1 (6 bases). V lost 2 bases and J lost 8, with 21 bases in between. The CDR3 runs to 16 residues. CDR1 WSHSY and CDR2 SAAADI come from the germline V gene. CDR3 amino acids: CASSEVMAEAGTEAFF. CDR3 DNA sequence: TGCGCCAGCAGTGAGGTGATGGCGGAAGCCGGGACAGAAGCTTTCTTT.

This clonotype was observed at least ten times. This chain links TRBV5-6 with TRBJ2-5, with 12 bases matching TRBD1. Trimming at V came to 4 bases and at J to 2 bases, leaving 9 bases not matched to a gene. The CDR3 totals 17 residues. Looked up from germline, CDR1 is SGHDT and CDR2 is YYEEEE. CDR3 sequence: CASSATGTGGDQETQYF. The CDR3 DNA reads as TGTGCCAGCAGCGCCACCGGGACAGGGGGCGATCAAGAGACCCAGTACTTC.

In this sample, this clonotype turned up many times. This chain uses TRBV12-3 or TRBV12-4 with TRBJ2-2; a weak D match, TRBD2 (6 bases). The CDR3 has 15 residues. V was clipped by 3 bases and J by 7 bases, with 15 bases between them. The CDR3 spells CASSFYPSGGGELFF. The CDR3 region has the DNA TGTGCCAGCAGTTTCTATCCCTCCGGGGGCGGGGAGCTGTTTTTT.

This clonotype was recorded many times. This sequence joins TRBV12-3 or TRBV12-4 and TRBJ1-1; no firm D call. This CDR3 is built from 15 residues. V dropped 8 bases and J dropped 1 base, with 17 bases sitting between them. The CDR3 sequence: CASQYQEFRNTEAFF. Written as DNA, the CDR3 is TGTGCCAGCCAATACCAGGAGTTTCGGAACACTGAAGCTTTCTTT.

This clonotype was picked up many times. The chain links TRBV29-1 to TRBJ1-1; D might be TRBD1 (5 bases). Germline-derived CDR1 and CDR2 are SQVTM and ANQGSEA. The V end lost 4 bases, the J end lost 5 bases, and 11 bases lay between the germline ends. This CDR3 has 12 amino acids. CDR3 DNA sequence: TGCAGCGTTGGGGGGGTGCAGACTGAAGCTTTCTTT. It codes for CSVGGVQTEAFF.

The V and J genes are TRBV12-3 or TRBV12-4 and TRBJ1-5; TRBD1 might be the D (5 bases). Deletions cut 8 bases from V and 5 bases from J, with 13 bases between. This CDR3 is 13 amino acids long. CDR3 nucleotides: TGTGCCAGCGCCGGGACGGACGATCAGCCCCAGCATTTT. This codes for CASAGTDDQPQHF.

This clonotype was observed at least ten times. The rearrangement links TRBV12-3 or TRBV12-4 to TRBJ2-1; D is undetermined. The CDR3 totals 12 residues. Trimming took off 6 bases at V and 7 bases at J, with 10 bases between the two ends. CDR3 amino acids: CASSLTWNEQFF. CDR3 bases: TGTGCCAGCAGCCTCACTTGGAATGAGCAGTTCTTC.

This clonotype was observed many times. The CDR3 reads CASRGASTASNTEAFF. DNA of the CDR3: TGTGCCAGCAGGGGTGCATCGACAGCCTCGAACACTGAAGCTTTCTTT. J is TRBJ1-1 and V is TRBV12-3 or TRBV12-4, with D maybe TRBD1 (5 bases). The CDR3 has 16 amino acids. The V and J ends lost 6 bases and 1 base respectively, with 18 bases between them.

This clonotype was observed a few times. This chain connects TRBV12-3 or TRBV12-4 to TRBJ1-2; D gene ambiguous. Trimming removed 3 bases from V and 4 bases from J, with 9 bases in between. CDR3 length: 13 residues. The CDR3 DNA sequence: TGTGCCAGCAGTTTCTCAGGCTCCTATGGCTACACCTTC. Translation gives CASSFSGSYGYTF.

V is TRBV10-3 and J is TRBJ2-7; 13 bases fit TRBD2. V was pared by 5 bases and J by 7 bases, with 11 bases of the junction left unmatched. This CDR3 is built from 16 residues. Germline V gene lookup returns CDR1 ENHRY and CDR2 SYGVKD. The CDR3 spells CAISPHGLAGAGEQYF. The CDR3 DNA is TGTGCCATCAGTCCCCACGGACTAGCGGGAGCGGGGGAGCAGTACTTC.

To note about this clonotype: A much larger clonotype is one base distant, so this may be a read error. The gene calls are TRBV5-1 and TRBJ1-1; D is uncertain. Trimming shortened V by 0 bases and J by 1 base, and 13 bases separated the two germline ends. The CDR3 spans 16 residues. Germline CDR1 SGHRS, CDR2 YFSETQ. CDR3 loop: CASSLALSGKNTEAFF. DNA for the CDR3: TGCGCCAGCAGCTTGGCTCTGAGCGGGAAGAACACTGAAGCTTTCTTT. The full variable domain, completed using reference TRBV5-1 and TRBJ1-1, is KAGVTQTPRYLIKTRGQQVTLSCSPISGHRSVSWYQQTPGQGLQFLFEYFSETQRNKGNFPGRFSGRQFSNSRSEMNVSTLELGDSALYLCASSLALSGKNTEAFFGQGTRLTVV.

This clonotype has ten or more counts. This chain joins TRBV5-1 and TRBJ2-7; no reliable D call. Germline V gives CDR1 SGHRS, CDR2 YFSETQ. The CDR3 is 15 amino acids. The V end was cut by 4 bases, the J end by 5 bases, with 19 bases between. The CDR3: CASSPDPGSWDEQYF. CDR3 sequence (DNA): TGCGCCAGCAGCCCCGATCCCGGCTCTTGGGACGAGCAGTACTTC.

With respect to this clonotype: A much larger clonotype is one base distant, so this may be a read error. The chain is built from TRBV5-1 and TRBJ2-3; 9 nucleotides align to TRBD1. Germline CDR1 is SGHRS and CDR2 is YFSETQ. This CDR3 region has 14 residues. Here the CDR3 DNA reads TGCGCCAGCAGCCGACAGGGGGGAACAGATACGCATTATTTT. This translates into CASSRQGGTDTHYF.

This clonotype was seen repeatedly, ten times or more. The rearrangement links TRBV5-1 to TRBJ1-2; perhaps TRBD1 as D (6 bases). V lost 4 bases to trimming and J lost 4 bases, with 14 bases between them. The CDR3 covers 14 residues. Germline V gene lookup returns CDR1 SGHRS and CDR2 YFSETQ. The CDR3 sequence: CASSPRGQSYGYTF. CDR3 DNA sequence: TGCGCCAGCAGCCCACGAGGACAGAGCTATGGCTACACCTTC.